Only a few counts were recorded for the clone carrying this T cell receptor beta chain. As yet, its antigen is unknown. Amplification of TCR beta used genomic DNA extracted from peripheral blood. These data are taken from a study of T cell repertoires in aging, cancer and after chemotherapy. In the study overall: Donors were grouped into six age bands spanning 30 or younger through 70 or older.

Study-wide findings and caveats: In healthy donors, age-related TCR diversity loss mainly reflected lost richness. No conclusions about immunological memory after chemotherapy can be drawn from the repertoire data.

Germline V gene data show CDR1 as SEHNR and CDR2 as FQNEAQ (reference sequence). Trimming shortened V by 2 bases and J by 4 bases, and 15 bases separated the two germline ends. The CDR3 has 16 amino acids. Rearranged V-D-J TRB sequences were amplified with a mixed TRB-A/B primer pool. TCRdb re-analysed the multiplex PCR reads in MiXCR, keeping a single row per CDR3 protein. The profile covers 8,900 or so distinct CDR3 sequences, with more than 30% appearing a single time and around 3.8% taken by the ten largest. Material: blood. The sequence came from a human donor in good health. V is TRBV7-9 and J is TRBJ1-3; the D gene is possibly TRBD1 (5 bases). CDR3 nucleotide sequence: TGTGCCAGCAGCTTACTTGGGGGAGAACCAGGAAACACCATATATTTT. It is translated as CASSLLGGEPGNTIYF.